These 21 T cell receptor beta chains share one sample of origin, sequenced in a study of T cell responses to AZD1222 COVID-19 vaccine. TCRdb keeps only in-frame clones here, not all; method: immunoSEQ multiplex PCR. The sample holds more than 150,000 clones; 75% to 90% are singletons and the top ten take under 8%. The material sequenced was peripheral blood, taken on day 0 of AZD1222 vaccination. The receptors here all came from an adult in good health.

This rearrangement joins TRBV7-2 to TRBJ1-1; D is ambiguous. The CDR3 extends over 13 amino acids. Germline V CDR1 and CDR2: SGHTA, FQGNSA. V lost 2 bases, J lost 4 bases, and 8 bases lay in between. CDR3 nucleotide sequence: TGTGCCAGCAGCTTAATGGGAGTCACTGAAGCTTTCTTT. Translation gives CASSLMGVTEAFF.

The genes are TRBV19 and TRBJ2-3, with 7 positions matching TRBD2. Germline V gives CDR1 LNHDA, CDR2 SQIVND (reference sequence). The V segment lost 1 base and the J segment 5 bases; nucleotides outside the gene matches: 18. The CDR3 extends over 19 amino acids. CDR3: CASSIVYGRWEYGQDTQYF. CDR3 in DNA: TGTGCCAGTAGTATAGTTTACGGGAGGTGGGAATATGGTCAAGATACGCAGTATTTT.

The chain couples TRBV18 to TRBJ1-2; 7 bases are shared with TRBD1. This CDR3 has 14 amino acids. The V and J ends lost 2 bases and 3 bases, in that order; junction bases with no gene match: 3. Germline V lookup: CDR1 KGHSH, CDR2 LQKENI. The CDR3 DNA reads TGTGCCAGCTCACCAGCAGGGACAGACTATGGCTACACCTTC. The encoded protein is CASSPAGTDYGYTF.

The chain recombines TRBV28 with TRBJ1-2, with 8 bases identical to TRBD1. Per germline, CDR1 MDHEN and CDR2 SYDVKM. V was clipped by 10 bases and J by 1 base; unmatched bases: 5. The CDR3 consists of 13 residues. The CDR3 here is CAIHRGINYGYTF. The CDR3, as DNA: TGTGCCATCCACAGGGGGATTAACTATGGCTACACCTTC.

The J gene is TRBJ2-7, the V gene TRBV5-6; D not certain. Germline-derived CDR1 and CDR2 are SGHDT and YYEEEE. V was trimmed by 5 bases and J by 7 bases, leaving 13 bases between them. The CDR3 contains 12 residues. The CDR3 protein is CASSFTSREQYF. The CDR3, as DNA: TGTGCCAGCAGTTTTACGTCAAGAGAGCAGTACTTC.

This chain joins TRBV9 and TRBJ2-2; 9 nucleotides match TRBD1. Germline loops: CDR1 SGDLS, CDR2 YYNGEE. Trimming removed 4 bases from V and 5 bases from J; junction bases left unmatched: 3. The CDR3 is 14 residues long. CDR3 protein: CASSRDRVTGELFF. The DNA of the CDR3 is TGTGCCAGCAGCCGGGACAGGGTGACCGGGGAGCTGTTTTTT.

The rearrangement uses TRBV4-1 and TRBJ1-6; TRBD1 matches at 7 bases. The length of the CDR3 is 17 residues. Losses at the gene ends were 4 bases for V and 5 bases for J; bases not matched to a gene: 11. CDR1 and CDR2 from the germline V gene are MGHRA and YSYEKL. The CDR3 region is CASSPVDRVNHNSPLHF. The CDR3 nucleotides are TGCGCCAGCAGCCCTGTAGACAGGGTGAACCATAATTCACCCCTCCACTTT.

This clone has more than one count but fewer than ten. V is TRBV19 and J is TRBJ2-5, with D unclear. This CDR3 region has 15 residues. Between the trimmed V and J ends, which lost 7 bases and 7 bases, there was a span of 22 bases. Germline-derived CDR1 and CDR2 are LNHDA and SQIVND (reference sequence). CDR3 DNA: TGTGCCAGTACCTCTCGCGGCACAGAGTCCGGGACCCAGTACTTC. This translates into CASTSRGTESGTQYF.

The rearrangement uses TRBV18 and TRBJ1-6; 9 bases are shared with TRBD1. The V and J ends lost 3 bases and 7 bases, in that order; junction bases with no gene match: 7. Germline CDR1 is KGHSH and CDR2 is LQKENI. The CDR3 length is 16 residues. This chain's CDR3 is CASSPRTGENNSPLHF. The CDR3 DNA reads as TGTGCCAGCTCACCCCGGACAGGGGAAAACAATTCACCCCTCCACTTT.

The V gene is TRBV9, the J gene TRBJ2-1; D uncertain. V lost 0 bases and J lost 5, with 12 bases in between. This CDR3 contains 15 residues. Germline V gene lookup returns CDR1 SGDLS and CDR2 YYNGEE. In DNA form, the CDR3 reads TGTGCCAGCAGCGTAGCCCCGCCCACTGACAATGAGCAGTTCTTC. This translates into CASSVAPPTDNEQFF. The complete variable domain, with remaining parts taken from reference TRBV9 and TRBJ2-1, reads DSGVTQTPKHLITATGQRVTLRCSPRSGDLSVYWYQQSLDQGLQFLIQYYNGEERAKGNILERFSAQQFPDLHSELNLSSLELGDSALYFCASSVAPPTDNEQFFGPGTRLTVL.

The V gene is TRBV20-1, the J gene TRBJ1-3; the D is unclear. The CDR3 covers 14 residues. Between the trimmed V and J ends, which lost 3 bases and 0 bases, there was a span of 9 bases. Germline V gene data show CDR1 as DFQATT and CDR2 as SNEGSKA (reference sequence). The CDR3 DNA follows: TGCAGTGCTAGTGCCCGAGGCTCTGGAAACACCATATATTTT. Amino acid sequence: CSASARGSGNTIYF.

This sequence joins TRBV27 and TRBJ1-4; weak D call: TRBD1 (5 bases). Trimming removed 5 bases from V and 8 bases from J, with 18 bases in between. CDR3 size: 15 residues. Germline V gene sequence: CDR1 MNHEY, CDR2 SMNVEV (reference sequence). The CDR3 DNA reads as TGTGCCAGCAGTCCTTACAGGACGGTAGTGGAAAAACTGTTTTTT. Translation gives CASSPYRTVVEKLFF. Combining the CDR3 with reference TRBV27 and TRBJ1-4 gives the whole variable domain EAQVTQNPRYLITVTGKKLTVTCSQNMNHEYMSWYRQDPGLGLRQIYYSMNVEVTDKGDVPEGYKVSRKEKRNFPLILESPSPNQTSLYFCASSPYRTVVEKLFFGSGTQLSVL.

V is TRBV12-3 or TRBV12-4 and J is TRBJ2-1; no clear D gene. Trimming removed 6 bases from V and 12 bases from J, with 18 bases in between. The CDR3 contains 13 residues. CDR3 nucleotides: TGTGCCAGCAGCCCCCAGCCTCAAGTCTGGCAGTTCTTC. As protein: CASSPQPQVWQFF.

The V call is TRBV18, the J call TRBJ2-3; 8 positions match TRBD2. The CDR3 is 16 amino acids. Losses at the gene ends were 3 bases for V and 3 bases for J; bases not matched to a gene: 8. In germline, CDR1 is KGHSH, CDR2 LQKENI. The CDR3 loop reads CASSPSRTSRTDTQYF. For the CDR3, the DNA is TGTGCCAGCTCACCTTCGCGGACTAGCAGAACAGATACGCAGTATTTT. Complete variable domain (other parts from reference TRBV18 and TRBJ2-3): NAGVMQNPRHLVRRRGQEARLRCSPMKGHSHVYWYRQLPEEGLKFMVYLQKENIIDESGMPKERFSAEFPKEGPSILRIQQVVRGDSAAYFCASSPSRTSRTDTQYFGPGTRLTVL.

The chain employs TRBV11-3 and TRBJ1-3, with 9 bases lining up with TRBD1. Per germline, CDR1 SGHNT and CDR2 YENEEA. J gave up 8 bases and V 5 bases, and 10 bases lay outside the gene matches. The length of the CDR3 is 15 residues. The CDR3 protein is CASSLSGTGIDTIYF. CDR3 nucleotides: TGTGCCAGCAGCCTCAGCGGGACAGGGATAGACACCATATATTTT.

This chain uses TRBV18 with TRBJ1-3; D not resolved. Germline V gives CDR1 KGHSH, CDR2 LQKENI. This CDR3 spans 17 amino acids. V was shortened by 4 bases and J by 7 bases, with 23 bases between the two germline ends. The CDR3 region has the DNA TGTGCCAGCTCACGGGATCAACCGGGCCTCTTGGGGAACACCATATATTTT. This gives the protein CASSRDQPGLLGNTIYF.

The chain combines TRBV6-1 with TRBJ1-1, with D unresolved. Germline V gene sequence: CDR1 MNHNS, CDR2 SASEGT. CDR3 size: 15 residues. V gave up 3 bases and J gave up 5 bases, with 16 bases separating them. CDR3 in amino acids: CASSDGEARKTEAFF. As DNA, the CDR3 is TGTGCCAGCAGTGACGGGGAGGCTCGGAAGACTGAAGCTTTCTTT.

V is TRBV28 and J is TRBJ2-7; 8 positions match TRBD1. This CDR3 has 15 residues. Germline values: CDR1 MDHEN, CDR2 SYDVKM. V gave up 4 bases and J gave up 4 bases; unmatched junction bases: 9. The CDR3 nucleotides read TGTGCCAGCAGTTCCTCCCGGACAGGGCCTTACGAGCAGTACTTC. Translated: CASSSSRTGPYEQYF.

This clone came up once. The chain links TRBV5-1 to TRBJ2-7; tentative D call: TRBD1 (6 bases). The CDR3 consists of 16 residues. In germline, CDR1 is SGHRS, CDR2 YFSETQ. V shed 3 bases and J shed 6 bases, with 22 bases lying between them. DNA for the CDR3: TGCGCCAGCAGCTACACTACGACAGGATTTTTTGGCGAGCAGTACTTC. Its translation is CASSYTTTGFFGEQYF.

This CDR3 reads CASSLTYQPQHF. The CDR3 DNA is TGTGCCAGCAGTCTTACCTATCAGCCCCAGCATTTT. The chain links TRBV12-3 or TRBV12-4 to TRBJ1-5, with unresolved D. This CDR3 region has 12 residues. V was shortened by 5 bases and J by 5 bases, with 7 bases between the two germline ends.

The chain has TRBV3-1 (or the pseudogene TRBV3-2) and TRBJ2-7; D not certain. Germline values: CDR1 LGHDT, CDR2 YNNKEL (reference sequence). The CDR3 covers 12 residues. V lost 0 bases to trimming and J lost 2 bases, with 2 bases between them. CDR3 sequence reads: CASSQETYEQYF. The CDR3 coding sequence is TGTGCCAGCAGCCAAGAAACCTACGAGCAGTACTTC.